What follows describes a single T cell receptor beta chain. Antigen specificity is unknown. The data derive from a study of blood T cells in healthy people across ages. Findings of the study overall: Per-million-T-cell TCR beta diversity fell roughly linearly with age.

Alongside a J-beta primer mix, a sample-barcoded 5' primer served in a second PCR lasting about 7 to 12 cycles. Via MiXCR, TCRdb re-called the 5' RACE reads, giving one row per CDR3 protein. Here the sample spans about 1.8 million distinct CDR3 sequences, 40% to 55% being singletons. V lost 5 bases to trimming and J lost 3 bases, with 16 bases between them. Per the germline V gene, CDR1 is SGHTA and CDR2 is FQGNSA. This CDR3 spans 16 amino acids. Per-sample yields of isolated PBMCs were at least 6.5 million. Sequenced material: blood. The V and J genes are TRBV7-2 and TRBJ2-2; D is unresolved. This sequence was found in a woman in her 40s in good health. CDR3 bases: TGTGCCAGCAGCCTAATCGGCTGGGTCGACACCGGGGAGCTGTTTTTT. This sequence encodes CASSLIGWVDTGELFF. Full variable domain (outside the CDR3, taken from reference TRBV7-2 and TRBJ2-2): GAGVSQSPSNKVTEKGKDVELRCDPISGHTALYWYRQSLGQGLEFLIYFQGNSAPDKSGLPSDRFSAERTGGSVSTLTIQRTQQEDSAVYLCASSLIGWVDTGELFFGEGSRLTVL.